A selection of T cell receptor beta chains follows, all from one sample in a study of cytomegalovirus exposure and HLA in healthy donors. Produced via immunoSEQ multiplex PCR; TCRdb's table is partial and in-frame only. The sample records just over 150,000 clones, around 84% being singletons. Sequenced: PBMCs. The receptors stem from a man aged 18 to 30 in good health and CMV-seropositive. The CDR3 runs from the conserved cysteine through the conserved F or W. The D gene is left open where the match is weak. Clone size appears in some rows only: once, few, many, or a class for an expanded clone.

>TRBJ1-2|-|-|TRBV20-1
CSARGLYGYTF
TGCAGTGCTAGAGGGCTTTATGGCTACACCTTC
>TRBJ2-7|TRBD1|-|TRBV29-1
CSVGTGEGEQYF
TGCAGCGTTGGGACAGGGGAGGGCGAGCAGTACTTC
>TRBJ2-7|TRBD1|-|TRBV6-5
CASSLGTETYEQYF
TGTGCCAGCAGCTTAGGGACAGAGACCTACGAGCAGTACTTC
>TRBJ1-5|-|-|TRBV19
CASSIFSVNSNQPQHF
TGTGCCAGTAGTATCTTCTCCGTAAATAGCAATCAGCCCCAGCATTTT
>TRBJ1-5|TRBD1|-|TRBV19
CASSMGTGLGQPQHF
TGTGCCAGTAGTATGGGGACAGGGTTGGGTCAGCCCCAGCATTTT
>TRBJ2-3|TRBD2|-|TRBV5-1
CASRGLAAASLETDTQYF
TGCGCCAGCCGCGGACTAGCAGCTGCCTCCTTGGAGACAGATACGCAGTATTTT
>TRBJ2-1|TRBD2|few|TRBV2
CASSGSGGPKSNNEQFF
TGTGCCAGCAGTGGCAGCGGGGGGCCTAAAAGCAACAATGAGCAGTTCTTC
>TRBJ2-7|-|-|TRBV28
CASSPGSLGGYEQYF
TGTGCCAGCAGCCCGGGGTCTTTAGGGGGTTACGAGCAGTACTTC
>TRBJ1-1|-|-|TRBV30
CAWTGPNTEAFF
TGTGCCTGGACAGGGCCTAACACTGAAGCTTTCTTT
>TRBJ2-5|TRBD2|once|TRBV4-2
CASSPYSGGAETQYF
TGTGCCAGCAGCCCTTATAGCGGGGGGGCGGAGACCCAGTACTTC
>TRBJ2-6|-|-|TRBV2
CASSRASGANVLTF
TGTGCCAGCAGTAGAGCCTCTGGGGCCAACGTCCTGACTTTC
>TRBJ2-5|-|once|TRBV7-2
CASSRSAGKETQYF
TGTGCCAGCAGCCGCTCTGCGGGTAAAGAGACCCAGTACTTC
>TRBJ2-1|-|-|TRBV20-1
CSAYRDGEQFF
TGCAGTGCTTACAGGGATGGTGAGCAGTTCTTC
>TRBJ2-1|TRBD1|-|TRBV7-8
CASSPQPGQGWNEQFF
TGTGCCAGCAGCCCGCAACCGGGACAGGGGTGGAATGAGCAGTTCTTC
>TRBJ2-3|TRBD1|-|TRBV5-5
CASSLDRGAADTQYF
TGTGCCAGCAGCTTAGACAGGGGGGCCGCAGATACGCAGTATTTT
>TRBJ2-6|-|-|TRBV7-6
CASSLNQGLVGANVLTF
TGTGCCAGCAGCTTAAACCAGGGGTTGGTTGGGGCCAACGTCCTGACTTTC
>TRBJ2-1|-|-|TRBV27
CASSPGTPHNEQFF
TGTGCCAGCAGTCCCGGGACACCGCACAATGAGCAGTTCTTC
>TRBJ2-7|TRBD1|-|TRBV11-3
CASSPGQGVYEQYF
TGTGCCAGCTCCCCGGGACAGGGGGTCTACGAGCAGTACTTC
>TRBJ1-2|-|few|TRBV19
CASSNRHLNYGYTF
TGTGCCAGTAGTAATCGACACCTAAACTATGGCTACACCTTC
>TRBJ2-7|TRBD1|-|TRBV5-6
CASSLGTGGWYEQYF
TGTGCCAGCAGCCTTGGGACAGGGGGCTGGTACGAGCAGTACTTC
>TRBJ2-7|-|-|TRBV5-4
CASSDSSSYEQYF
TGTGCCAGCAGCGACAGCAGCTCCTACGAGCAGTACTTC
>TRBJ1-4|-|-|TRBV5-3
CARSFAWEGNEKLFF
TGTGCCAGAAGCTTTGCTTGGGAGGGGAATGAAAAACTGTTTTTT
>TRBJ1-2|TRBD1|-|TRBV6-5
CASSFRGHSYGYTF
TGTGCCAGCAGTTTCAGGGGGCATAGCTATGGCTACACCTTC
>TRBJ2-3|-|few|TRBV2
CASNRDFSTDTQYF
TGTGCCAGTAACCGGGACTTCTCCACAGATACGCAGTATTTT
>TRBJ1-4|TRBD1|-|TRBV25-1
CASRGTGSGPEKLFF
TGTGCCAGCAGAGGGACAGGGTCGGGACCTGAAAAACTGTTTTTT
>TRBJ2-7|TRBD1|-|TRBV7-9
CASSEGQGAPLYEQYF
TGTGCCAGCAGCGAAGGACAGGGGGCACCCCTTTACGAGCAGTACTTC
>TRBJ1-1|TRBD1|-|TRBV30
CAWSDYRGTEAFF
TGTGCCTGGAGCGACTACAGGGGCACTGAAGCTTTCTTT
>TRBJ2-1|TRBD1|-|TRBV4-2
CASSQEFPGGLSNEQFF
TGTGCCAGCAGCCAAGAATTTCCAGGGGGTCTTTCCAATGAGCAGTTCTTC
>TRBJ1-4|-|-|TRBV7-9
CASSLTSNTGSTNEKLFF
TGTGCCAGCAGCTTAACCTCGAACACAGGGAGCACTAATGAAAAACTGTTTTTT
>TRBJ2-5|-|-|TRBV6-5
CASSYLGPGETQYF
TGTGCCAGCAGTTACCTCGGACCGGGGGAGACCCAGTACTTC
>TRBJ1-2|-|-|TRBV6-1
CASSESLGGYYGYTF
TGTGCCAGCAGTGAAAGTCTAGGCGGATACTATGGCTACACCTTC
>TRBJ1-2|-|-|TRBV6-5
CASSYGGLYGYTF
TGTGCCAGCAGTTACGGCGGCCTCTATGGCTACACCTTC
>TRBJ2-2|-|-|TRBV27
CASTSSASLTSVALFF
TGTGCCAGCACCAGTTCGGCTAGCCTGACGTCCGTAGCGCTGTTTTTT
>TRBJ1-5|-|-|TRBV10-3
CAISDWQGENQPQHF
TGTGCCATCAGTGATTGGCAGGGTGAGAATCAGCCCCAGCATTTT
>TRBJ1-4|-|-|TRBV9
CASSVAGGINEKLFF
TGTGCCAGCAGCGTAGCTGGGGGGATTAATGAAAAACTGTTTTTT
>TRBJ2-1|-|-|TRBV4-2
CASSQEEDSSYNEQFF
TGTGCCAGCAGCCAAGAAGAGGATAGCTCCTACAATGAGCAGTTCTTC
>TRBJ1-4|TRBD1|few|TRBV18
CASTTGALNEKLFF
TGTGCCAGCACAACAGGGGCCCTTAATGAAAAACTGTTTTTT
>TRBJ2-3|-|-|TRBV6-6
CASSYSLAGGTDTQYF
TGTGCCAGCAGTTACTCGCTAGCCGGGGGCACAGATACGCAGTATTTT
>TRBJ1-1|-|-|TRBV27
CASRTGNTEAFF
TGTGCCAGCAGGACAGGAAACACTGAAGCTTTCTTT
>TRBJ1-2|TRBD1|-|TRBV7-2
CASSPTGGSNYGYTF
TGTGCCAGCAGCCCTACAGGGGGCTCTAACTATGGCTACACCTTC
>TRBJ2-1|TRBD2|-|TRBV6-6
CAVRQRGGGEQFF
TGTGCCGTAAGGCAGCGGGGGGGCGGTGAGCAGTTCTTC
>TRBJ2-6|-|-|TRBV5-1
CASVSGIQLSGANVLTF
TGCGCCAGCGTTTCCGGGATCCAACTCTCTGGGGCCAACGTCCTGACTTTC